This record concerns one TCR beta chain sequence. This CDR3 is 15 amino acids long. With 4 bases removed from V and 0 bases from J, the gap between germline ends came to 11 bases. The germline V gene has CDR1 SGHRS and CDR2 YFSETQ. In the original analysis: From reference gene primer amplification, estimates of nucleated cell counts were derived. TCRdb's copy holds only in-frame clones and misses some; the assay was immunoSEQ multiplex PCR. V and J calls and clone size are given by that table; D and trimming were obtained from the DNA. Of around 68,000 clones in the sample, approximately 88% were seen once. This specimen belongs to a study of blood T cell repertoires in COVID-19. Study-level background: In each case, the material was cDNA or gDNA derived from T cells, B-cell-depleted T cells, or PBMCs.

Sequences were obtained from peripheral blood. The genes are TRBV5-1 and TRBJ2-1, with D unresolved. This clonotype was sampled from a human donor in a cohort sampled during active COVID-19. As DNA, the CDR3 is TGCGCCAGCAGCACCGACATAAGCTCCTACAATGAGCAGTTCTTC. Translated, it gives CASSTDISSYNEQFF.